This T cell receptor beta chain was profiled in a study of cytomegalovirus exposure and HLA in healthy donors. Method: immunoSEQ multiplex PCR; TCRdb's copy keeps in-frame clones and lacks some. The sample contains roughly 200,000 clones, about three quarters of which appear only once. The sequencing input was PBMCs. The clonotype comes from a woman younger than 45 in good health and CMV-seronegative.

The CDR3: CASSLATGARTEAFF. In DNA form, the CDR3 reads TGTGCCAGCAGCTTAGCGACAGGGGCGAGGACTGAAGCTTTCTTT. This rearrangement joins TRBV7-9 to TRBJ1-1; 8 nucleotides match TRBD1. Germline V lookup: CDR1 SEHNR, CDR2 FQNEAQ (reference sequence). The ends lost 0 bases at V and 5 bases at J; junction bases unmatched: 5. The CDR3 is made up of 15 amino acids.